This T cell receptor (beta chain) was sequenced for a study of T cells after yellow fever vaccination. General study points: Re-detected after boosting: most primary clones, 96% of CD4 and less than 90% of CD8.

This clonotype was observed many times. The target antigen is unknown. UMIs were added to TCR cDNA along with a universal primer site when it was made by 5'RACE template switching. TCRdb re-derived calls from the 5' RACE reads in MiXCR, one entry per CDR3 protein. The table records 170,000 or so distinct CDR3 sequences, about 6% of them present only once. The germline gives CDR1 SGHNT, CDR2 YYREEE (reference sequence). The CDR3 has 14 amino acids. V was pared by 4 bases and J by 3 bases, with 5 bases of the junction left unmatched. Source: CD4+ T cells sorted from PBMCs, taken on the day of the first yellow fever vaccination. The gene calls are TRBV5-4 and TRBJ2-3, with 7 bases lining up with TRBD1. This TCR was recovered from a man younger than 30 who received the YFV17D yellow fever vaccine. The CDR3 spells CASSPYRGTDTQYF. As DNA, the CDR3 is TGTGCCAGCAGCCCATACAGGGGAACAGATACGCAGTATTTT.